This T cell receptor beta chain was captured in a study of T cell responses to AZD1222 COVID-19 vaccine. Study observations and caveats: Sampling that yielded the repertoires occurred only after the peak T cell response.

On this clone: What it recognizes is unknown.

Only in-frame clones appear in the TCRdb table, and some are missing; sequencing was by immunoSEQ multiplex PCR. The sample lists around 130,000 clones, more than 90% seen once, with 1.1% in the top ten. V shed 3 bases and J shed 5 bases, with 8 bases lying between them. The CDR3 length is 12 residues. This receptor was obtained from an adult who received the AZD1222 COVID-19 vaccine. The sample consisted of peripheral blood, taken 28 days after the second AZD1222 dose. This chain connects TRBV12-3 or TRBV12-4 to TRBJ2-7; no clear D. The CDR3 bases are TGTGCCAGCAGTTTGGAGTGGGACGAGCAGTACTTC. This codes for CASSLEWDEQYF.